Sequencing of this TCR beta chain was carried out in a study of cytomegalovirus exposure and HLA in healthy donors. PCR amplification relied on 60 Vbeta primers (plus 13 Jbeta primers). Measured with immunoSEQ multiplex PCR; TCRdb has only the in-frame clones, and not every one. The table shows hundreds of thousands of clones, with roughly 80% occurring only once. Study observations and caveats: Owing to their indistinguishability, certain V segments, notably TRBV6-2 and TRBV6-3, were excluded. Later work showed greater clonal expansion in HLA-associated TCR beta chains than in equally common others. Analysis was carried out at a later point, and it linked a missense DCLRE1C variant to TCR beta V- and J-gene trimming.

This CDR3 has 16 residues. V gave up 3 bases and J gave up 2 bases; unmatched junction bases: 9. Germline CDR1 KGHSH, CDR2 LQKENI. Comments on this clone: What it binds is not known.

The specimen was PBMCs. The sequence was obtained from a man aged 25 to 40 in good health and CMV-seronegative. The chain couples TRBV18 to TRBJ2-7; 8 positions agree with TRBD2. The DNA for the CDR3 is TGTGCCAGCTCACCGTCTCTGGCGGGGGGAACCTACGAGCAGTACTTC. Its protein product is CASSPSLAGGTYEQYF. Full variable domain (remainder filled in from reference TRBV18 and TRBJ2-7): NAGVMQNPRHLVRRRGQEARLRCSPMKGHSHVYWYRQLPEEGLKFMVYLQKENIIDESGMPKERFSAEFPKEGPSILRIQQVVRGDSAAYFCASSPSLAGGTYEQYFGPGTRLTVT.